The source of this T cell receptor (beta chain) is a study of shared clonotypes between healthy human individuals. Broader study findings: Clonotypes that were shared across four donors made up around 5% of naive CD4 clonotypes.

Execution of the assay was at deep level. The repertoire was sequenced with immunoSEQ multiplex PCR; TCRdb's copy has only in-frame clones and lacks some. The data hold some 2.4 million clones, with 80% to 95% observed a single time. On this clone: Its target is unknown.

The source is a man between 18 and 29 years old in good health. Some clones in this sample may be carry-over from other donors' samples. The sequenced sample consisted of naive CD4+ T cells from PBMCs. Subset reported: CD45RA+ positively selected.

This CDR3 is CATLPRGANTIYF. Written as DNA, the CDR3 is TGTGCCACCTTACCCCGGGGAGCGAACACCATATATTTT. V and J are TRBV2 and TRBJ1-3, with unresolved D. This CDR3 region has 13 residues. V was clipped by 10 bases and J by 7 bases, with 17 bases between them. The V gene's germline CDR1 is SNHLY and CDR2 FYNNEI.